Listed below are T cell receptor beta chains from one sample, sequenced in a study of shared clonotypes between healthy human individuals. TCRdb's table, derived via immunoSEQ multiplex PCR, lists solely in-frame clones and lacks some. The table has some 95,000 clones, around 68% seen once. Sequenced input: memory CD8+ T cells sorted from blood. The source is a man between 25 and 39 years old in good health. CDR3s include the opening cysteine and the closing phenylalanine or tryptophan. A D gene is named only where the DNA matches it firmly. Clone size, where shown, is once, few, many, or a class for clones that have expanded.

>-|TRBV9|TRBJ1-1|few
TGTGCCAGCAGCGTAGGGGGGCCCGCTGAAGCTTTCTTT
CASSVGGPAEAFF
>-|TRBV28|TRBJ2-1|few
TGTGCCAGCAGTTTTGAACCGGGACTCTTAAATGAGCAGTTCTTC
CASSFEPGLLNEQFF
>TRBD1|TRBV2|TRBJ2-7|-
TGTGCCAGCGTTCGGGACAGCCTCTACGAGCAGTACTTC
CASVRDSLYEQYF
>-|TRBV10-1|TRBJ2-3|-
TGCGCCAGCAGTGAGGTGGCCTCTAGCACAGATACGCAGTATTTT
CASSEVASSTDTQYF
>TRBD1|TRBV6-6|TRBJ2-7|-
TGTGCCAGCAGTTACTCCGACAGGGGAGGCTACGAGCAGTACTTC
CASSYSDRGGYEQYF
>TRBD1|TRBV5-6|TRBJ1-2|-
TGTGCCAGCAGCTTCGGGGCACAGGGGGCAGGGGGCTACACCTTC
CASSFGAQGAGGYTF
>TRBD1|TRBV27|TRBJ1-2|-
TGTGCCAGCAGTACAGGGGTCCAGGACTATGGCTACACCTTC
CASSTGVQDYGYTF
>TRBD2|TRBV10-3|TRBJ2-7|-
TGTGCCATCAGCCGTGCCGGGACAACGGGACTAGCGGGAGACTCCTACGAGCAGTACTTC
CAISRAGTTGLAGDSYEQYF
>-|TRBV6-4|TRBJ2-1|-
TGTGCCAGCAGTGACTCGGAGTCGATCGGCGAGCAGTTCTTC
CASSDSESIGEQFF
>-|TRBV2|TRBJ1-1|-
TGTGCCAGCGGGCCTCCCCTTCAAGCTTTCTTT
CASGPPLQAFF
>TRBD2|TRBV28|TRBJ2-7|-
TGTGCCAGCCTAGGGAGGGAGATCTCCTACGAGCAGTACTTC
CASLGREISYEQYF
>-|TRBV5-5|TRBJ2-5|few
TGTGCCAGCAGCATCCGTGGTCAAGAGACCCAGTACTTC
CASSIRGQETQYF